The clone carrying this TCR beta chain was seen a few times. The target antigen is unknown. After expansion with viral peptide pools in the ViraFEST assay, antigen-specific CD4+ T cells were sequenced. It was after more than nine days of culture that CD4+ T cells were isolated. Subjects were given two BNT162b2 or mRNA-1273 vaccine doses. In culture with 10 IU/ml IL-2 and 9 to 10 ug/ml peptides, PBMC were grown at 1.5 million to 2 million per well. Only in-frame clones appear in the TCRdb table, and some are missing; sequencing was by immunoSEQ multiplex PCR. The repertoire holds some 16,000 clones, with around 76% as singletons. This entry is derived from a study of vaccination effects on CD4 cells after COVID-19. Whole-study findings and limits: Late post-vaccination, clones induced by infection and those induced by vaccine underwent marked clonal contraction. The study, lacking early post-infection timepoints, had few convalescent patients. Common cold coronaviruses were cross-recognized by only 1 of 255 vaccine-induced clones in healthy vaccinees.

The specimen comprised CD4+ T cells from PBMCs cultured with HCoV-NL63 spike peptides, sampled after COVID-19 vaccination. The clonotype was recovered from a human donor who received a COVID-19 vaccine.

CDR3 nucleotide sequence: TGTGCCAGCAGTCTGACTGAGACTTCACCCCTCCACTTT. It is translated as CASSLTETSPLHF. V and J are TRBV27 and TRBJ1-6; the D is unclear. The CDR3 contains 13 residues. Germline V gene sequence: CDR1 MNHEY, CDR2 SMNVEV (reference sequence). V lost 5 bases, J lost 9 bases, and 11 bases lay in between.